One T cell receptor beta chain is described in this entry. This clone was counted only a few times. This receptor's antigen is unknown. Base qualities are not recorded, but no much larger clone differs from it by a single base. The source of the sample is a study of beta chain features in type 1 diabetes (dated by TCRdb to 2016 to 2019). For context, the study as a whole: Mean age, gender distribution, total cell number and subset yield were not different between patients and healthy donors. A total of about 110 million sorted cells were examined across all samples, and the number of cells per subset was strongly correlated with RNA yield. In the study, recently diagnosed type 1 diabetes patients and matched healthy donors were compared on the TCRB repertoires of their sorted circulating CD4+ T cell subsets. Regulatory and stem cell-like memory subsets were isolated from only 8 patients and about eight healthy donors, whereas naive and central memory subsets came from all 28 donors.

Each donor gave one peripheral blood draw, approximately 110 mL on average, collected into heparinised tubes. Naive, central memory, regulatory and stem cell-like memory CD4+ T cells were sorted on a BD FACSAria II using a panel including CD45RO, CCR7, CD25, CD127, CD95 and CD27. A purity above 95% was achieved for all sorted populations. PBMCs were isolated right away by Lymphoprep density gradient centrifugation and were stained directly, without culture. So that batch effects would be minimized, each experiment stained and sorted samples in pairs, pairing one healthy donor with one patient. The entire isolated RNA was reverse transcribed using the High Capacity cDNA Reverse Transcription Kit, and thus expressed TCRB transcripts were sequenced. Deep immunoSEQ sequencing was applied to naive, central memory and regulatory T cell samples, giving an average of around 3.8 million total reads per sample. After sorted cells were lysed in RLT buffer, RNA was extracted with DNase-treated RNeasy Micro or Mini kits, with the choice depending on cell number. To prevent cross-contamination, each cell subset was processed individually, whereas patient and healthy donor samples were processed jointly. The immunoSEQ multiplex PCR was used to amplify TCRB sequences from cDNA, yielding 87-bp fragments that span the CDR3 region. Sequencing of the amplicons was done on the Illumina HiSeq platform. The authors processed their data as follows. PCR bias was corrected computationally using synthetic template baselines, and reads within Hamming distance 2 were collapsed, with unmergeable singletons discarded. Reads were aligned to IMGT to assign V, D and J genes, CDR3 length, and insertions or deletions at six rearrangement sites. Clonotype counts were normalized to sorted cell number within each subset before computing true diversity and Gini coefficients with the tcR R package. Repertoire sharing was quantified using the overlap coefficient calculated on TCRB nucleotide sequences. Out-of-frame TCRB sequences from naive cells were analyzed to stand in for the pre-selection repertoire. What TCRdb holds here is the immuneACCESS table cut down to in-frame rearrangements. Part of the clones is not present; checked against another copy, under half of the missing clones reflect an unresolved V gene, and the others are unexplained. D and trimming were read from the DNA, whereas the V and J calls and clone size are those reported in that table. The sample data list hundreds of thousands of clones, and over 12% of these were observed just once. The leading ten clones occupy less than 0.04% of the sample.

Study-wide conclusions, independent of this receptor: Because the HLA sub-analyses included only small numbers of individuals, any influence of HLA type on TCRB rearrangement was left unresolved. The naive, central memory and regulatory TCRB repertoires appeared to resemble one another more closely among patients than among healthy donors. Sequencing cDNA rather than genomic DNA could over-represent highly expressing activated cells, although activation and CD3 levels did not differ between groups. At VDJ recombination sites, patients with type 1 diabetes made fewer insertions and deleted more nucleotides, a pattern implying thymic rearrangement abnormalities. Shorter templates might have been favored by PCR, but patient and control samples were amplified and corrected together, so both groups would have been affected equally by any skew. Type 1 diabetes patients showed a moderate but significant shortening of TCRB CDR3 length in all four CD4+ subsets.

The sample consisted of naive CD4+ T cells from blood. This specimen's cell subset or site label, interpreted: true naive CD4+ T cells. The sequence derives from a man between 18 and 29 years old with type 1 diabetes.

CDR3 sequence: CASSPRGEIYEQYF. Here is the DNA: TGTGCCAGCTCACCGAGGGGGGAGATCTACGAGCAGTACTTC. The chain uses TRBV18 and TRBJ2-7; the D region is possibly TRBD1 or TRBD2, each matching across 6 bases. The CDR3 numbers 14 residues from cysteine through phenylalanine. The retained sequence is limited to the CDR3, 42 bases, with the frame set at the first base. V is cut by 3 bases and J by 3 bases, and the space between the germline ends is 12 bases. CDR1 and CDR2 are read off the germline V gene as KGHSH and LQKENI.